A selection of T cell receptor beta chains follows, all from one sample in a study of control samples from healthy donors and cancer patients. Data came from immunoSEQ multiplex PCR; TCRdb stores just in-frame clones and leaves some out. The sample holds about 160,000 clones, roughly 94% seen once. The sequencing sample was made of PBMCs. All receptors come from a man aged 55-75 years with colorectal cancer. Each CDR3 is given with its conserved first and last residue. A D gene is named only where the DNA matches it firmly. Clone size is stated in some rows and not others, as once, few, many or a class when expanded.

cdr3_aa: CASRFDQNTEAFF
cdr3_nt: TGCGCCAGCAGGTTTGACCAGAACACTGAAGCTTTCTTT
j_call: TRBJ1-1
clone_size: NA
v_call: TRBV5-1
d_call: NA

cdr3_aa: CASSISETAEETQYF
cdr3_nt: TGTGCCAGTAGTATATCGGAGACAGCAGAAGAGACCCAGTACTTC
j_call: TRBJ2-5
clone_size: once
v_call: TRBV19
d_call: NA

cdr3_aa: CASSFAGQGGNTIYF
cdr3_nt: TGTGCCAGCAGCTTCGCTGGACAGGGTGGAAACACCATATATTTT
j_call: TRBJ1-3
clone_size: NA
v_call: TRBV7-9
d_call: TRBD1

cdr3_aa: CAWSVIGQGDEKLFF
cdr3_nt: TGTGCCTGGAGTGTAATCGGACAGGGTGATGAAAAACTGTTTTTT
j_call: TRBJ1-4
clone_size: NA
v_call: TRBV30
d_call: TRBD1

cdr3_aa: CASKDVWTSTDTQYF
cdr3_nt: TGTGCCAGTAAGGATGTGTGGACTAGCACAGATACGCAGTATTTT
j_call: TRBJ2-3
clone_size: NA
v_call: TRBV19
d_call: NA

cdr3_aa: CASSHPKRVSTDTQYF
cdr3_nt: TGTGCCAGCAGCCACCCAAAGCGGGTGAGCACAGATACGCAGTATTTT
j_call: TRBJ2-3
clone_size: NA
v_call: TRBV6-2/TRBV6-3
d_call: NA

cdr3_aa: CASSWPDYEQYF
cdr3_nt: TGTGCCAGCAGCTGGCCGGACTACGAGCAGTACTTC
j_call: TRBJ2-7
clone_size: once
v_call: TRBV12-3/TRBV12-4
d_call: NA

cdr3_aa: CASRSGGSFADTQYF
cdr3_nt: TGTGCCAGCAGGTCAGGGGGCTCGTTCGCAGATACGCAGTATTTT
j_call: TRBJ2-3
clone_size: NA
v_call: TRBV28
d_call: TRBD1

cdr3_aa: CASSLGDRGQETQYF
cdr3_nt: TGTGCCAGCAGCTTAGGGGACAGGGGCCAAGAGACCCAGTACTTC
j_call: TRBJ2-5
clone_size: NA
v_call: TRBV11-2
d_call: TRBD1

cdr3_aa: CASSWGGARNQPQHF
cdr3_nt: TGTGCCAGCAGTTGGGGGGGGGCACGCAATCAGCCCCAGCATTTT
j_call: TRBJ1-5
clone_size: NA
v_call: TRBV6-5
d_call: NA

cdr3_aa: CASSHYRGSTDTQYF
cdr3_nt: TGTGCCAGCAGCCACTACAGGGGAAGCACAGATACGCAGTATTTT
j_call: TRBJ2-3
clone_size: NA
v_call: TRBV5-6
d_call: TRBD1

cdr3_aa: CASNERGALGETQYF
cdr3_nt: TGTGCCAGCAACGAGCGGGGCGCCCTCGGGGAGACCCAGTACTTC
j_call: TRBJ2-5
clone_size: NA
v_call: TRBV3-1/TRBV3-2
d_call: TRBD2

cdr3_aa: CASSLQGGSGNTIYF
cdr3_nt: TGTGCCAGCAGCCTTCAGGGTGGCTCTGGAAACACCATATATTTT
j_call: TRBJ1-3
clone_size: NA
v_call: TRBV5-4
d_call: NA

cdr3_aa: CASRPQGNYGYTF
cdr3_nt: TGTGCCAGCAGACCCCAGGGTAACTATGGCTACACCTTC
j_call: TRBJ1-2
clone_size: NA
v_call: TRBV3-1/TRBV3-2
d_call: NA

cdr3_aa: CASSLDRGYEQYF
cdr3_nt: TGTGCCAGCAGCTTAGACAGGGGCTACGAGCAGTACTTC
j_call: TRBJ2-7
clone_size: once
v_call: TRBV7-2
d_call: TRBD1

cdr3_aa: CASSLETGIATEAFF
cdr3_nt: TGCGCCAGCAGCTTGGAGACAGGGATAGCCACTGAAGCTTTCTTT
j_call: TRBJ1-1
clone_size: NA
v_call: TRBV5-1
d_call: TRBD1

cdr3_aa: CASSIGGRGYEQYF
cdr3_nt: TGTGCCAGTAGTATAGGAGGGCGGGGATACGAGCAGTACTTC
j_call: TRBJ2-7
clone_size: NA
v_call: TRBV19
d_call: NA

cdr3_aa: CASSFAGSGGYTF
cdr3_nt: TGCGCCAGCAGCTTCGCAGGGTCCGGTGGCTACACCTTC
j_call: TRBJ1-2
clone_size: NA
v_call: TRBV5-1
d_call: NA

cdr3_aa: CASSPTSGGNTGELFF
cdr3_nt: TGTGCCAGCTCACCAACTAGCGGGGGAAACACCGGGGAGCTGTTTTTT
j_call: TRBJ2-2
clone_size: NA
v_call: TRBV18
d_call: TRBD2